This passage covers 4 T cell receptor beta chains from one sample sequenced in a study of blood T cell repertoires in COVID-19. Assay used: immunoSEQ multiplex PCR; TCRdb lists only in-frame clones, some missing. The repertoire holds around 68,000 clones, with about 90% as singletons. Sequenced: peripheral blood. These receptors were obtained from a human donor in a cohort sampled during active COVID-19.

The table lists this clone with a count of one. The rearrangement uses TRBV7-9 and TRBJ1-5, with D possibly TRBD1 on 5 matching bases. V was cut by 5 bases and J by 4 bases, with 18 bases left in between. Germline V gene sequence: CDR1 SEHNR, CDR2 FQNEAQ (reference sequence). CDR3 size: 16 residues. The CDR3 DNA follows: TGTGCCAGCAGCCCAAGTGGAGGGGCTGTAAATCAGCCCCAGCATTTT. Its translation is CASSPSGGAVNQPQHF.

The chain employs TRBV28 and TRBJ1-4; 7 bases match TRBD1. The V gene's germline CDR1 is MDHEN and CDR2 SYDVKM. This CDR3 comprises 15 residues. V dropped 6 bases and J dropped 3; count of bases not matched to a gene: 7. CDR3 sequence (DNA): TGTGCCAGCAGCGAACTGACAGGGCCTAATGAAAAACTGTTTTTT. It is translated as CASSELTGPNEKLFF.

The J gene is TRBJ1-1, the V gene TRBV28; the match to TRBD1 covers 12 bases. Germline CDR1 MDHEN, CDR2 SYDVKM. CDR3 length: 17 residues. Trimming removed 3 bases from V and 6 bases from J; junction bases left unmatched: 11. The CDR3 protein is CASSFGTGGVFISEAFF. In DNA form, the CDR3 reads TGTGCCAGCAGTTTTGGGACAGGGGGCGTTTTTATATCTGAAGCTTTCTTT.

The genes are TRBV5-1 and TRBJ2-3; 13 nucleotides match TRBD2. With V trimmed by 2 bases and J by 1 base, 1 base remained unmatched. This CDR3 region has 16 residues. CDR1 is SGHRS, CDR2 YFSETQ, per germline. CDR3 in amino acids: CASSFGTSGGTDTQYF. For the CDR3, the DNA is TGCGCCAGCAGCTTTGGGACTAGCGGGGGCACAGATACGCAGTATTTT.